This T cell receptor beta chain derives from a study of early T cells in non-severe SARS-CoV-2 infection. This clonotype came up a few times. Individual cDNA molecules were tagged with unique molecular identifiers, the study reported. From the 5' RACE reads, TCRdb called clonotypes with MiXCR, one entry per CDR3 protein. This sample has roughly 64,000 distinct CDR3 sequences, with approximately 14% found just once. The CDR3 has 13 residues. Per germline, CDR1 SGHAT and CDR2 FQNNGV. J lost 5 bases, V lost 7 bases, and 2 bases had no gene match. This receptor was taken from an adult who was a healthcare worker with PCR-confirmed SARS-CoV-2 infection or an uninfected control (not recorded which). The source material was whole blood. The chain has TRBV11-2 and TRBJ2-1; 10 bases are a match to TRBD2. CDR3 sequence: CASKLAGNNEQFF. CDR3 nucleotides: TGTGCCAGCAAACTAGCGGGGAACAATGAGCAGTTCTTC.